This record concerns one T cell receptor (beta chain) sequence. Antigen: not known. Assay used: immunoSEQ multiplex PCR; TCRdb lists only in-frame clones, some missing. This table holds approximately 14,000 clones, about 60% found once. Trimming removed 7 bases from V and 0 bases from J, with 13 bases in between. CDR1 is MGHRA, CDR2 YSYEKL, per germline. The CDR3 consists of 15 residues. This sample stems from a study of OX40 agonist ivuxolimab in advanced cancers. The wider study: Dosing consisted of intravenous ivuxolimab at 0.01 to 10 mg/kg every 2 weeks. Age averaged around 58 years (range about 20 to 80), and more than 80% were male. Study-wide results and limits: More expanded clones were seen, on average, in CD8+ T cells than in CD4+.

This TCR came from an adult with an advanced solid tumor such as melanoma, head and neck, liver or kidney cancer. The chain uses TRBV4-1 and TRBJ1-5, with D possibly TRBD1 on 5 matching bases. The sample here was CD4+ or CD8+ T cells sorted from blood, taken in a trial of the OX40 agonist ivuxolimab. This CDR3 is CASNPEGNSNQPQHF. Here the CDR3 DNA reads TGCGCCAGCAATCCGGAGGGGAATAGCAATCAGCCCCAGCATTTT.